This TCR beta chain was sequenced during a study of blood T cell repertoires in COVID-19. The protocol was immunoSEQ multiplex PCR, while the TCRdb copy is restricted to in-frame clones and leaves out a portion. The table lists 90,000 or so clones, 89% of them singletons. The V end lost 3 bases, the J end lost 1 base, and 9 bases lay between the germline ends. The CDR3 is 13 amino acids. Germline V gives CDR1 SQVTM, CDR2 ANQGSEA. The origin of this receptor is a man in his sixties with COVID-19, enrolled during active disease. Sequencing was carried out using peripheral blood. This chain joins TRBV29-1 and TRBJ1-1, with a tentative D call TRBD1 (6 bases). In DNA form, the CDR3 reads TGCAGCGTTGAGAGGGACAAGAACACTGAAGCTTTCTTT. Translating it yields CSVERDKNTEAFF.